Sequencing of this T cell receptor beta chain was carried out in a study of shared clonotypes between healthy human individuals. The CDR3 consists of 14 residues. V lost 7 bases, J lost 5 bases, and 12 bases stayed unmatched. Germline CDR1 reads SGHNT; CDR2 reads YYREEE (reference sequence). TCRdb's table, derived via immunoSEQ multiplex PCR, lists solely in-frame clones and lacks some. The table has 2 million to 3 million clones, 80% to 95% seen once. The chain joins TRBV5-4 to TRBJ2-7, with TRBD2 matching over 7 bases. This TCR was sampled from a man younger than 35 in good health. Some clones in this sample may be carry-over from other donors' samples. The material sequenced was naive CD4+ T cells from PBMCs. As for subset: CD45RA+ positively selected. This CDR3 is CASHGLGSTNEQYF. CDR3 DNA: TGTGCCAGCCATGGACTAGGATCCACTAACGAGCAGTACTTC. The full variable domain, its missing parts supplied by reference TRBV5-4 and TRBJ2-7, is ETGVTQSPTHLIKTRGQQVTLRCSSQSGHNTVSWYQQALGQGPQFIFQYYREEENGRGNFPPRFSGLQFPNYSSELNVNALELDDSALYLCASHGLGSTNEQYFGPGTRLTVT.